These T cell receptor beta chains were read from a single sample in a study of shared clonotypes between healthy human individuals. Method: immunoSEQ multiplex PCR; TCRdb's copy keeps in-frame clones and lacks some. The table has 1.4 million to 1.5 million clones, roughly 95% seen once. Material for sequencing was naive CD4+ T cells sorted from blood. These receptor sequences come from a man between 25 and 39 years old in good health. The CDR3 runs from the conserved cysteine through the conserved F or W. The D gene is left open where the match is weak. A row's size may be missing; if present it is once, few, many or a size class.

NA	TRBD2	TRBV9	TRBJ2-5	CASSVGGTSGTETQYF	TGTGCCAGCAGCGTTGGAGGGACTAGCGGGACTGAGACCCAGTACTTC
NA	TRBD1	TRBV5-4	TRBJ2-4	CASSLYGEFGTAARQYF	TGTGCCAGCAGCTTGTACGGTGAATTCGGGACAGCAGCCCGTCAGTACTTC
NA	NA	TRBV11-2	TRBJ1-5	CASSLNGPNQPQHF	TGTGCCAGCAGCTTAAACGGGCCCAATCAGCCCCAGCATTTT
NA	NA	TRBV6-1	TRBJ2-7	CASNTGHLSKNEQYF	TGTGCCAGCAACACGGGACACCTCAGCAAGAACGAGCAGTACTTC
NA	NA	TRBV7-3	TRBJ2-7	CASSLDTSYEQYF	TGTGCCAGCAGCTTAGACACGTCCTACGAGCAGTACTTC
NA	NA	TRBV9	TRBJ2-7	CASSVGPTSYEQYF	TGTGCCAGCAGCGTAGGACCCACGAGCTACGAGCAGTACTTC
NA	TRBD2	TRBV10-3	TRBJ2-1	CAIRIAGVDEQFF	TGTGCCATCAGAATAGCGGGAGTGGATGAGCAGTTCTTC
NA	NA	TRBV2	TRBJ1-4	CASIGTTTNEKLFF	TGTGCCAGCATTGGGACGACAACTAATGAAAAACTGTTTTTT
NA	TRBD1	TRBV15	TRBJ1-5	CATSRGGTENQPQHF	TGTGCCACCAGCAGAGGAGGGACAGAAAATCAGCCCCAGCATTTT
NA	NA	TRBV4-1	TRBJ1-3	CASSPERSGNTIYF	TGCGCCAGCAGCCCCGAGAGGTCTGGAAACACCATATATTTT
once	NA	TRBV18	TRBJ2-3	CASSPGAGRGGTDTQYF	TGTGCCAGCTCACCGGGGGCCGGGCGAGGTGGCACAGATACGCAGTATTTT
NA	TRBD1	TRBV10-3	TRBJ1-5	CAISRDRASQPQHF	TGTGCCATCAGCCGGGACAGGGCTTCTCAGCCCCAGCATTTT
few	NA	TRBV2	TRBJ1-5	CASSVDTGHSQPQHF	TGTGCCAGCAGCGTCGACACGGGGCATAGTCAGCCCCAGCATTTT
NA	TRBD1	TRBV30	TRBJ2-5	CAWNSGQGARETQYF	TGTGCCTGGAATAGCGGACAGGGGGCTAGAGAGACCCAGTACTTC
NA	NA	TRBV28	TRBJ1-1	CASSLIMGNTEAFF	TGTGCCAGCAGTTTAATTATGGGGAACACTGAAGCTTTCTTT
NA	NA	TRBV7-8	TRBJ2-7	CASSLARLDSSPSEQYF	TGTGCCAGCAGCTTAGCGCGTTTGGACTCAAGCCCATCCGAGCAGTACTTC
NA	TRBD1	TRBV11-2	TRBJ2-1	CASSRTGSGYNEQFF	TGTGCCAGCAGCCGGACAGGGTCAGGCTACAATGAGCAGTTCTTC
NA	TRBD2	TRBV29-1	TRBJ2-4	CSVEGTSMGIQYF	TGCAGCGTAGAAGGGACTAGCATGGGCATTCAGTACTTC
once	TRBD2	TRBV19	TRBJ2-7	CASSIVGTSLYEQYF	TGTGCCAGTAGTATTGTGGGGACTAGCCTCTACGAGCAGTACTTC
NA	TRBD2	TRBV9	TRBJ2-5	CASSVVAGEYQETQYF	TGTGCCAGCAGCGTAGTGGCGGGGGAGTACCAAGAGACCCAGTACTTC
NA	TRBD1	TRBV4-3	TRBJ2-7	CASSQTGAFGEQYF	TGCGCCAGCAGCCAAACAGGGGCCTTCGGCGAGCAGTACTTC
NA	NA	TRBV5-4	TRBJ2-3	CASSLVGTRVDTQYF	TGTGCCAGCAGCTTGGTTGGGACGAGGGTCGATACGCAGTATTTT
NA	NA	TRBV29-1	TRBJ2-5	CSVDFQQETQYF	TGCAGCGTTGATTTCCAGCAAGAGACCCAGTACTTC